One sample yielded the 2 T cell receptor beta chains listed below, sequenced in a study of blood T cell repertoires in COVID-19. TCRdb keeps only in-frame clones here, not all; method: immunoSEQ multiplex PCR. The top ten hold 10% of the sample, which has around 140,000 clones, about 91% seen once. Sequenced sample: peripheral blood. The receptors originated from a man in his fifties with acute or convalescent COVID-19.

The chain uses TRBV9 and TRBJ2-1; the match to TRBD1 covers 11 bases. The CDR3 runs 14 residues. The germline CDR1 and CDR2 sequences are SGDLS and YYNGEE. Trimming at V came to 5 bases and at J to 9 bases, leaving 7 bases not matched to a gene. In DNA, the CDR3 is TGTGCCAGCAGTGAAGGGACAGGGGGAGTTGAGCAGTTCTTC. As protein: CASSEGTGGVEQFF.

This chain connects TRBV2 to TRBJ1-6, with 8 nucleotides matching TRBD1. The germline CDR1 and CDR2 sequences are SNHLY and FYNNEI. V gave up 4 bases and J gave up 4 bases; unmatched junction bases: 3. There are 15 residues in the CDR3. The CDR3 DNA follows: TGTGCCAGCAGTGTGACAGGGGCGTATAATTCACCCCTCCACTTT. Translation: CASSVTGAYNSPLHF.